The clone carrying this T cell receptor beta chain was detected only a few times. What it binds is unknown. CD45RO/CCR7/CD25/CD127/CD95/CD27 sorting isolated CD4+ naive, central memory, regulatory and stem cell-like memory cells. The record originates from a study of beta chain features in type 1 diabetes. Across the whole study: Across the samples, about 110,000,000 sorted cells were examined in total. The study, taken as a whole, reports: In all four CD4+ subsets, TCRB CDR3 length was significantly, moderately reduced in type 1 diabetes. TCRB repertoires of naive, central memory and Treg cells appeared more similar among patients than among healthy donors.

All of the isolated RNA was reverse transcribed, so expressed TCRB transcripts were sequenced. Profiling relied on immunoSEQ multiplex PCR, and the TCRdb table lists in-frame clones only, not all of them. The data contain some 640,000 clones, about 14% of them singletons. CDR3 size: 12 residues. V was clipped by 2 bases and J by 6 bases, with 5 bases between them. Germline V lookup: CDR1 SNHLY, CDR2 FYNNEI. The receptor comes from a man between 18 and 35 years old with type 1 diabetes. The V gene is TRBV2, the J gene TRBJ1-5; unclear D gene. Sequencing was carried out using naive CD4+ T cells from blood. The CDR3 coding sequence is TGTGCCAGCAGTGAACGATTTCAGCCCCAGCATTTT. Translating it yields CASSERFQPQHF.